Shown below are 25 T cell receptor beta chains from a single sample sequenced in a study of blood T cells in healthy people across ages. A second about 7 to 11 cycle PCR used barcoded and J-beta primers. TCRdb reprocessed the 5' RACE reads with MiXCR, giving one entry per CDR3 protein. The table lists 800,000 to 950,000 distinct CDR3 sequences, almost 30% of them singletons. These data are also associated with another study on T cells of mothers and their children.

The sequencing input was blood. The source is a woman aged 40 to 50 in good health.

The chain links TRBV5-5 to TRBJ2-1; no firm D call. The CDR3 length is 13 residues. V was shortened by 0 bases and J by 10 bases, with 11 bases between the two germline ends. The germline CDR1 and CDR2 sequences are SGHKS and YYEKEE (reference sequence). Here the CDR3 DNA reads TGTGCCAGCAGCTTGGCCCTACAGCGCGAGCAGTTCTTC. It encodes CASSLALQREQFF.

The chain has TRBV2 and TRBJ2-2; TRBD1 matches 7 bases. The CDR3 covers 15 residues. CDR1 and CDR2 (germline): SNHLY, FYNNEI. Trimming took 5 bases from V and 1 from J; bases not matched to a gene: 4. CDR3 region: CASSPQGRNTGELFF. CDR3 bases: TGTGCCAGCAGTCCACAGGGGCGGAACACCGGGGAGCTGTTTTTT. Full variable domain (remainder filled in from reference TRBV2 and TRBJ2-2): EPEVTQTPSHQVTQMGQEVILRCVPISNHLYFYWYRQILGQKVEFLVSFYNNEISEKSEIFDDQFSVERPDGSNFTLKIRSTKLEDSAMYFCASSPQGRNTGELFFGEGSRLTVL.

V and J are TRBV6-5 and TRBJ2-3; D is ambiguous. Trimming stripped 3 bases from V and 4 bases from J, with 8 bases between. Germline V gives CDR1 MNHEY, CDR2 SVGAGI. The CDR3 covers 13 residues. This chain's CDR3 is CASSYRPADTQYF. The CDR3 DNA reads TGTGCCAGCAGTTATCGACCGGCAGATACGCAGTATTTT.

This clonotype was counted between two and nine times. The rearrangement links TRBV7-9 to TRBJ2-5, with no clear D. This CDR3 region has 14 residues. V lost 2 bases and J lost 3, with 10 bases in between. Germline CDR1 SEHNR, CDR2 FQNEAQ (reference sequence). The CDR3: CASSLSRSEETQYF. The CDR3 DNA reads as TGTGCCAGCAGCTTATCCCGGAGTGAAGAGACCCAGTACTTC.

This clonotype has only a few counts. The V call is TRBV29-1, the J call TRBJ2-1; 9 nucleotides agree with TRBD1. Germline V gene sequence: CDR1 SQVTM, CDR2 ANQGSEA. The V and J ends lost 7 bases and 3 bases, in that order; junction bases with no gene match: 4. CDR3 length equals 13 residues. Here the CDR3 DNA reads TGCAGCGGCTGGACAGGGGACTACAATGAGCAGTTCTTC. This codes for CSGWTGDYNEQFF.

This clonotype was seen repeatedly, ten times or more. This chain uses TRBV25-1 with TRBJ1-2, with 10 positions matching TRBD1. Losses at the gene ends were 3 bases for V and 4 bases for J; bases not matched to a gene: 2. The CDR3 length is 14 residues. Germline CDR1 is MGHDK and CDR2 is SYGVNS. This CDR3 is CASSEDRGIYGYTF. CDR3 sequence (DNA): TGTGCCAGCAGTGAGGACAGGGGGATCTATGGCTACACCTTC.

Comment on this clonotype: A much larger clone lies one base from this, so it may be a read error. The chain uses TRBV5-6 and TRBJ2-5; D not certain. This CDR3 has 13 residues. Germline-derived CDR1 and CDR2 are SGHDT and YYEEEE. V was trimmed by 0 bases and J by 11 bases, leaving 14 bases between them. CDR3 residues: CASSLAANNEQYF. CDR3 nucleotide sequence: TGTGCCAGCAGCTTGGCTGCTAACAATGAGCAGTACTTC.

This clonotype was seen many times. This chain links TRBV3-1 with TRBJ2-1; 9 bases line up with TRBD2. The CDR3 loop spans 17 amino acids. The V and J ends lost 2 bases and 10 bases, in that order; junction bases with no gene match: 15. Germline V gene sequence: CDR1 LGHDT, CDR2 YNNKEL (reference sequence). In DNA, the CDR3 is TGTGCCAGCAGCCAATATTCCGGATTAGCGGGGGAGAAAGAGCAGTTCTTC. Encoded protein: CASSQYSGLAGEKEQFF.

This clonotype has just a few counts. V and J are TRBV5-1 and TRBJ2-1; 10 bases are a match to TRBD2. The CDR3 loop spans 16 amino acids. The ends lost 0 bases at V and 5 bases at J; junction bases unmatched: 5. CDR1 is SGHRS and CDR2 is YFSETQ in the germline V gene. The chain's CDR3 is CASSLEGSGGNNEQFF. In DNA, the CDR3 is TGCGCCAGCAGCTTGGAGGGTAGCGGGGGGAACAATGAGCAGTTCTTC.

The CDR3 reads CATSSGLASYNEQYF. The CDR3 DNA reads as TGTGCCACCAGTTCGGGACTAGCCTCCTACAATGAGCAGTACTTC. V is TRBV24-1 and J is TRBJ2-1; 9 nucleotides line up with TRBD2. Matching the DNA end better, TRBJ2-7 makes the J call doubtful. Looked up from germline, CDR1 is KGHDR and CDR2 is SFDVKD. The CDR3 consists of 15 residues.

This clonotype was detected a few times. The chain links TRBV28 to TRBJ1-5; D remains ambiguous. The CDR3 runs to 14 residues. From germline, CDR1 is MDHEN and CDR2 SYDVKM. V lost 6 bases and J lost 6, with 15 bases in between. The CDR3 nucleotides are TGTGCCAGCAGGGTGGGGTCAGCGGGTCAGCCCCAGCATTTT. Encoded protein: CASRVGSAGQPQHF.

CDR3 nucleotide sequence: TGTGCCAGCAGTTTATGGAGGCAGAAAAACCAAGAGACCCAGTACTTC. Protein: CASSLWRQKNQETQYF. The chain links TRBV28 to TRBJ2-5; no reliable D call. With 0 bases removed from V and 0 bases from J, the gap between germline ends came to 11 bases. This CDR3 comprises 16 residues. The germline gives CDR1 MDHEN, CDR2 SYDVKM. The whole variable domain, remainder taken from reference TRBV28 and TRBJ2-5, is DVKVTQSSRYLVKRTGEKVFLECVQDMDHENMFWYRQDPGLGLRLIYFSYDVKMKEKGDIPEGYSVSREKKERFSLILESASTNQTSMYLCASSLWRQKNQETQYFGPGTRLLVL.

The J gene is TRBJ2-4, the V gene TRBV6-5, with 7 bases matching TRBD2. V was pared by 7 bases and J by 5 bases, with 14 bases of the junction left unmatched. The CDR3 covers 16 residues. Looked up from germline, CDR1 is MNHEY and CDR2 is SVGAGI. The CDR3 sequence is CASTPPGRGEENIQYF. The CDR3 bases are TGTGCCAGCACGCCGCCGGGGAGGGGAGAGGAAAACATTCAGTACTTC.

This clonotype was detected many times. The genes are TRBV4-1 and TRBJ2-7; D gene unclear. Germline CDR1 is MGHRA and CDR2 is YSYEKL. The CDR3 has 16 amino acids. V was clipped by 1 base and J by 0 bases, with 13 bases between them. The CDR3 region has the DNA TGCGCCAGCAGCCAAGTAGTCTCTGAACTCTCCTACGAGCAGTACTTC. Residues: CASSQVVSELSYEQYF.

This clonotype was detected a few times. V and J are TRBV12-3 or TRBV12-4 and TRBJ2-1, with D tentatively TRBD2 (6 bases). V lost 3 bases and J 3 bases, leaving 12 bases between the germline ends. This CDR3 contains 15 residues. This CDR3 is CASSFRRLDYNEQFF. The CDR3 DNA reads TGTGCCAGCAGTTTCCGTCGACTAGACTACAATGAGCAGTTCTTC.

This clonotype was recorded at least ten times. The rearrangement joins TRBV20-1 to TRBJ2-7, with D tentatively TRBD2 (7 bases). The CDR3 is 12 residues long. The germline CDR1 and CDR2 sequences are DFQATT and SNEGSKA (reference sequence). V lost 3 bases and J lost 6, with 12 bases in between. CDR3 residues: CSASSGEGEQYF. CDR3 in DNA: TGCAGTGCTAGTTCAGGGGAGGGCGAGCAGTACTTC.

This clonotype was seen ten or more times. This CDR3 reads CASSSSGRGTTEAFF. The DNA for the CDR3 is TGTGCCAGCAGCTCGTCGGGCCGAGGGACCACTGAAGCTTTCTTT. V gene TRBV7-8 combines with J gene TRBJ1-1; D is possibly TRBD1 (5 bases). Trimming pared 4 bases from V and 4 bases from J, leaving 16 bases between. This CDR3 contains 15 residues. Per the germline V gene, CDR1 is SGHVS and CDR2 is FQNEAQ.

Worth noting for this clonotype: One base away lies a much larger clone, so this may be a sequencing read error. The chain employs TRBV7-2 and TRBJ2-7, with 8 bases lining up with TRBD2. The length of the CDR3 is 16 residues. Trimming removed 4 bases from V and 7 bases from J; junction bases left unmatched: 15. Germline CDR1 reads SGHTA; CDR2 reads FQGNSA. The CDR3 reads CASSWLGQRGSNEQYF. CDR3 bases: TGTGCCAGCAGCTGGTTGGGCCAGCGGGGGTCGAATGAGCAGTACTTC.

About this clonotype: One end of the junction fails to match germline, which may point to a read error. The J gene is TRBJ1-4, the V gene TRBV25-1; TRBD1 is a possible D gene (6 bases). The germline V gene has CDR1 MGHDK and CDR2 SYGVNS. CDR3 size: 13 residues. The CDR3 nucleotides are TGTGCCAGTGAAGGGGGGACTAATGGAAAACGGTTTTTT. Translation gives CASEGGTNGKRFF.

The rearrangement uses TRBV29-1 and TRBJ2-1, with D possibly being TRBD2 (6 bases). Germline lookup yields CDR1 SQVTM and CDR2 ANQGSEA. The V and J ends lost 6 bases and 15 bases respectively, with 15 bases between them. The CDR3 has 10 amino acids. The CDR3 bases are TGCAGCGTGGGGAGGCTGGGGCCGTTCTTC. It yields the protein CSVGRLGPFF.

The CDR3 loop reads CASSQVGTGRPNTEAFF. CDR3 nucleotide sequence: TGCGCCAGCAGCCAAGTGGGGACAGGCCGACCGAACACTGAAGCTTTCTTT. The J gene is TRBJ1-1, the V gene TRBV4-1; 8 nucleotides align to TRBD1. V dropped 1 base and J dropped 1; count of bases not matched to a gene: 8. CDR3 size: 17 residues. Germline values: CDR1 MGHRA, CDR2 YSYEKL.

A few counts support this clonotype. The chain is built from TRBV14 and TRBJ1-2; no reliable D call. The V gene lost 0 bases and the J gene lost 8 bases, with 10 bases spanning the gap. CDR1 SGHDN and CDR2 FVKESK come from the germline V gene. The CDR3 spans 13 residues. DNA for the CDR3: TGTGCCAGCAGCCAAGATCCGAGGGCCGGCTACACCTTC. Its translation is CASSQDPRAGYTF.

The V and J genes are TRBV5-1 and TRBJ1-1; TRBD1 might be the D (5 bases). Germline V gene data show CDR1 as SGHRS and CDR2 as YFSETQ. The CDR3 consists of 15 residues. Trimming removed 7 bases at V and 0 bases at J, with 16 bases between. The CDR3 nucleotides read TGCGCCAGCCGATCCAAGACAGATATGAACACTGAAGCTTTCTTT. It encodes CASRSKTDMNTEAFF.

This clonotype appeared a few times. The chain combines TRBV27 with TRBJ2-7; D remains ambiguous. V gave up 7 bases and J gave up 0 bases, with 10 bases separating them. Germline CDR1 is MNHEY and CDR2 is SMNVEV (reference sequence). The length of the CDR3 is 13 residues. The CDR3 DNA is TGTGCCAGCAAAGGGCAGAGCTCCTACGAGCAGTACTTC. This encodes CASKGQSSYEQYF.

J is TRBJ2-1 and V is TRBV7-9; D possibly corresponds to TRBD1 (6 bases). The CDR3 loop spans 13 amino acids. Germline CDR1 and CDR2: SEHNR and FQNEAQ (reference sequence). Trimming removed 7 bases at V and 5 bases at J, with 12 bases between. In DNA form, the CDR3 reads TGTGCCAGCATCTTGGGACAAAACAATGAGCAGTTCTTC. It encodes CASILGQNNEQFF.